The 27 T cell receptor beta chains listed next were all sequenced from one sample in a study of T-cell memory formation after mild COVID-19. TCRdb re-called the 5' RACE reads through MiXCR, storing one row per CDR3 protein. The data contain roughly 200,000 distinct CDR3 sequences, 9% to 10% of them singletons. The sequenced sample was PBMCs or a T cell subset sorted from them (not recorded which). The receptors were gathered from a man between 18 and 29 years old who had mild COVID-19 (a few samples of this study predate the infection). Cell type and time point are not known.

This chain uses TRBV2 with TRBJ2-7; D might be TRBD1 (6 bases). The CDR3 length is 13 residues. Trimming removed 3 bases at V and 5 bases at J, with 11 bases between. The germline V gene has CDR1 SNHLY and CDR2 FYNNEI. In DNA form, the CDR3 reads TGTGCCAGCAGTGACACAGGGCGGGACGAGCAGTACTTC. Encoded protein: CASSDTGRDEQYF.

This clonotype appeared many times. The chain uses TRBV12-3 or TRBV12-4 and TRBJ2-1; no reliable D call. CDR3 size: 15 residues. V was shortened by 1 base and J by 9 bases, with 16 bases between the two germline ends. The CDR3 here is CASSLGTGRSSEQFF. CDR3 DNA sequence: TGTGCCAGCAGTTTAGGGACGGGCCGATCGAGTGAGCAGTTCTTC.

This chain joins TRBV9 and TRBJ2-1, with 12 bases identical to TRBD2. After removal of 2 bases from V and 7 bases from J, the junction contained 7 bases not matched to a gene. The germline gives CDR1 SGDLS, CDR2 YYNGEE. This CDR3 is built from 16 residues. In DNA, the CDR3 is TGTGCCAGCAGCGTGAGACTAGCGGGGGAGCGAAATGAGCAGTTCTTC. This codes for CASSVRLAGERNEQFF.

The sample holds a few counts of this clonotype. The chain is built from TRBV5-4 and TRBJ1-1, with D tentatively TRBD1 (5 bases). The CDR3 extends over 15 amino acids. V lost 5 bases, J lost 4 bases, and 18 bases lay in between. From germline, CDR1 is SGHNT and CDR2 YYREEE (reference sequence). The CDR3 bases are TGTGCCAGCAGTTGGGGGGGACCCGGTGGCACTGAAGCTTTCTTT. It codes for CASSWGGPGGTEAFF.

There are a few counts of this clonotype. The chain joins TRBV15 to TRBJ1-2; 7 bases align to TRBD1. The CDR3 consists of 16 residues. Per the germline V gene, CDR1 is LNHNV and CDR2 is YYDKDF (reference sequence). Losses at the gene ends were 0 bases for V and 5 bases for J; bases not matched to a gene: 9. Here the CDR3 reads CATSRDLAGGLYGYTF. CDR3 bases: TGTGCCACCAGCAGAGATCTCGCAGGGGGGTTATATGGCTACACCTTC.

The rearrangement joins TRBV5-6 to TRBJ1-6, with D perhaps TRBD1 (6 bases). Germline values: CDR1 SGHDT, CDR2 YYEEEE. The V end lost 4 bases, the J end lost 3 bases, and 17 bases lay between the germline ends. The CDR3 consists of 17 residues. In DNA, the CDR3 is TGTGCCAGCAGCCTTAGAGACAGGAGACTCTATAATTCACCCCTCCACTTT. Its protein product is CASSLRDRRLYNSPLHF. Filled out from reference TRBV5-6 and TRBJ1-6, the complete variable domain reads DAGVTQSPTHLIKTRGQQVTLRCSPKSGHDTVSWYQQALGQGPQFIFQYYEEEERQRGNFPDRFSGHQFPNYSSELNVNALLLGDSALYLCASSLRDRRLYNSPLHFGNGTRLTVT.

This rearrangement joins TRBV5-1 to TRBJ2-7, with TRBD1 as a possible D gene (6 bases). Trimming removed 7 bases at V and 4 bases at J, with 15 bases between. Germline assignment: CDR1 SGHRS and CDR2 YFSETQ. The CDR3 loop spans 13 amino acids. CDR3 in DNA: TGCGCCAGCCGCCGGGACATTGTATACGAGCAGTACTTC. Translated, it gives CASRRDIVYEQYF.

This clonotype has a handful of counts. The chain combines TRBV7-2 with TRBJ1-4, with D uncertain. The CDR3 consists of 16 residues. V shed 0 bases and J shed 4 bases, with 12 bases lying between them. Germline values: CDR1 SGHTA, CDR2 FQGNSA. The CDR3 reads CASSLAPRAGNEKLFF. CDR3 DNA: TGTGCCAGCAGCTTAGCGCCTAGGGCGGGTAATGAAAAACTGTTTTTT. Using reference TRBV7-2 and TRBJ1-4 for the parts outside the CDR3, the full variable domain is GAGVSQSPSNKVTEKGKDVELRCDPISGHTALYWYRQSLGQGLEFLIYFQGNSAPDKSGLPSDRFSAERTGGSVSTLTIQRTQQEDSAVYLCASSLAPRAGNEKLFFGSGTQLSVL.

This clonotype was recorded a few times. CDR3 region: CASSYPPIEQYF. The CDR3, as DNA: TGTGCCAGCAGTTATCCCCCCATTGAGCAGTACTTC. The V and J genes are TRBV6-2 or TRBV6-3 and TRBJ2-7; D ambiguous. Germline lookup yields CDR1 MNHEY and CDR2 SVGEGT. The CDR3 has 12 residues. V was clipped by 3 bases and J by 7 bases, with 10 bases between them.

This clonotype was counted many times. The chain links TRBV12-3 or TRBV12-4 to TRBJ2-7, with D perhaps matching TRBD1 (5 bases). This CDR3 is built from 14 residues. Trimming took off 4 bases at V and 7 bases at J, with 17 bases between the two ends. CDR3 nucleotide sequence: TGTGCCAGCAGTTCTACAGGAGTGGCGTGGGAGCAGTACTTC. This encodes CASSSTGVAWEQYF.

This clonotype has ten or more counts. This chain connects TRBV25-1 to TRBJ1-2; unclear D gene. V was cut by 5 bases and J by 8 bases, with 12 bases left in between. CDR1 is MGHDK, CDR2 SYGVNS, per germline. This CDR3 is built from 12 residues. The CDR3 is CASSLPSAGYTF. The CDR3 DNA reads TGTGCCAGCAGTTTACCGTCGGCAGGCTACACCTTC.

The chain couples TRBV7-8 to TRBJ1-3; the match to TRBD1 covers 7 bases. The J segment lost 4 bases and the V segment lost 3 bases, leaving 3 bases of the junction unmatched. Germline V CDR1 and CDR2: SGHVS, FQNEAQ. There are 14 residues in the CDR3. The CDR3, as DNA: TGTGCCAGCAGCTTGGGGACAGAAGGAAACACCATATATTTT. Its translation is CASSLGTEGNTIYF. Complete variable domain (other parts from reference TRBV7-8 and TRBJ1-3): GAGVSQSPRYKVAKRGQDVALRCDPISGHVSLFWYQQALGQGPEFLTYFQNEAQLDKSGLPSDRFFAERPEGSVSTLKIQRTQQEDSAVYLCASSLGTEGNTIYFGEGSWLTVV.

The chain links TRBV29-1 to TRBJ1-2, with D unresolved. CDR3 length: 14 residues. Germline V gives CDR1 SQVTM, CDR2 ANQGSEA. The V end lost 6 bases, the J end lost 4 bases, and 18 bases lay between the germline ends. The CDR3 is CSVAWDIRIYGYTF. The CDR3 nucleotides are TGCAGCGTGGCGTGGGATATCAGAATCTATGGCTACACCTTC.

This clonotype came up a few times. V usage is TRBV4-1 and J usage is TRBJ1-1; D gene ambiguous. The V gene lost 1 base and the J gene lost 5 bases, with 11 bases spanning the gap. This CDR3 region has 14 residues. The germline CDR1 and CDR2 sequences are MGHRA and YSYEKL. CDR3 nucleotide sequence: TGCGCCAGCAGCCAAGTCGTCCCTCGGACTGAAGCTTTCTTT. As protein: CASSQVVPRTEAFF.

This clonotype was picked up a small number of times. This chain links TRBV14 with TRBJ2-1; D is perhaps TRBD2 (7 bases). Germline CDR1 reads SGHDN; CDR2 reads FVKESK. The CDR3 length is 17 residues. The ends were cut back, 4 bases at V and 7 bases at J, with 23 bases in the middle. The CDR3 sequence: CASSLRGPGGRGNEQFF. The CDR3 coding sequence is TGTGCCAGCAGCCTAAGGGGTCCGGGGGGCCGGGGTAATGAGCAGTTCTTC. The complete variable domain, with remaining parts taken from reference TRBV14 and TRBJ2-1, reads EAGVTQFPSHSVIEKGQTVTLRCDPISGHDNLYWYRRVMGKEIKFLLHFVKESKQDESGMPNNRFLAERTGGTYSTLKVQPAELEDSGVYFCASSLRGPGGRGNEQFFGPGTRLTVL.

This clonotype was recorded many times. The rearrangement links TRBV4-1 to TRBJ2-1; the D gene is possibly TRBD2 (6 bases). This CDR3 has 14 residues. V lost 0 bases and J lost 9, with 12 bases in between. The V gene's germline CDR1 is MGHRA and CDR2 YSYEKL. The CDR3 is CASSQDGEESEQFF. The CDR3 DNA sequence: TGCGCCAGCAGCCAAGATGGGGAGGAAAGTGAGCAGTTCTTC.

This clonotype was seen repeatedly, ten times or more. The chain uses TRBV21-1 and TRBJ1-1. TRBV21-1 is a listed pseudogene. This CDR3 is 16 amino acids long. The CDR3 loop is CASSKGGREEGTEAFF. The CDR3 coding sequence is TGTGCCAGCAGCAAAGGCGGCAGGGAGGAAGGCACTGAAGCTTTCTTT.

This clonotype was detected ten times or more. The chain has TRBV20-1 and TRBJ2-7, with D possibly TRBD1 on 5 matching bases. CDR3 length: 13 amino acids. V lost 6 bases to trimming and J lost 6 bases, with 18 bases between them. Germline V gene data show CDR1 as DFQATT and CDR2 as SNEGSKA (reference sequence). The CDR3 DNA reads as TGCAGTGCGATCTCTGACGACAGACGCGAGCAGTACGTC. It yields the protein CSAISDDRREQYV.

This clonotype has just a few counts. This chain connects TRBV7-3 to TRBJ2-2; a weak D match, TRBD1 (5 bases). CDR1 and CDR2 from the germline V gene are SGHTA and FQGTGA. V gave up 1 base and J gave up 3 bases, with 9 bases separating them. The CDR3 extends over 15 amino acids. The CDR3, as DNA: TGTGCCAGCAGCTTAAGGGGCACAGACACCGGGGAGCTGTTTTTT. This gives the protein CASSLRGTDTGELFF.

The chain combines TRBV7-2 with TRBJ2-4, with D perhaps TRBD1 or TRBD2 (5 bases each). Germline loops: CDR1 SGHTA, CDR2 FQGNSA. V was trimmed by 5 bases and J by 6 bases, leaving 14 bases between them. This CDR3 has 14 residues. CDR3 in DNA: TGTGCCAGCAGCCCCCGCCGGGGCGGAAACATTCAGTACTTC. Its translation: CASSPRRGGNIQYF. Full variable domain (outside the CDR3, taken from reference TRBV7-2 and TRBJ2-4): GAGVSQSPSNKVTEKGKDVELRCDPISGHTALYWYRQSLGQGLEFLIYFQGNSAPDKSGLPSDRFSAERTGGSVSTLTIQRTQQEDSAVYLCASSPRRGGNIQYFGAGTRLSVL.

The sample holds many counts of this clonotype. The chain recombines TRBV4-3 with TRBJ1-6; D gene unclear. Germline V gene sequence: CDR1 LGHNA, CDR2 YSLEER. Between the trimmed V and J ends, which lost 3 bases and 9 bases, there was a span of 12 bases. CDR3 length: 14 amino acids. The CDR3, as DNA: TGCGCCAGCAGCCATGTCGGTGACTCTTCACCCCTCCACTTT. Protein: CASSHVGDSSPLHF.

At least ten counts were recorded for this clonotype. The gene calls are TRBV20-1 and TRBJ2-1, with 13 bases identical to TRBD2. Germline V gene sequence: CDR1 DFQATT, CDR2 SNEGSKA (reference sequence). The length of the CDR3 is 14 residues. V gave up 6 bases and J gave up 10 bases; unmatched junction bases: 9. In nucleotides, the CDR3 is TGCAGTGCGGGACGCGGACTAGCGGGGGTCGAGCAGTTCTTC. Encoded protein: CSAGRGLAGVEQFF.

Ten or more counts support this clonotype. The rearrangement joins TRBV20-1 to TRBJ2-7; D is unresolved. This CDR3 has 15 residues. Per germline, CDR1 DFQATT and CDR2 SNEGSKA (reference sequence). The ends were cut back, 5 bases at V and 1 base at J, with 18 bases in the middle. This CDR3 is CSAQQPGDESYEQYF. The DNA for the CDR3 is TGCAGTGCTCAGCAACCGGGTGACGAGTCCTACGAGCAGTACTTC.

With regard to this clonotype: Given a much more abundant clone one base away, this may be a read error. CDR3 DNA: TGTTCCAGCAGCTTAATGACTAGTCCAGGCGGCTACACCTTC. Its translation is CSSSLMTSPGGYTF. V usage is TRBV7-2 and J usage is TRBJ1-2; D is uncertain. This CDR3 comprises 14 residues. Germline CDR1 SGHTA, CDR2 FQGNSA.

In this sample, this clonotype turned up a few times. The rearrangement joins TRBV28 to TRBJ2-7; D is undetermined. The CDR3 extends over 14 amino acids. Trimming stripped 3 bases from V and 0 bases from J, with 9 bases between. Germline CDR1 is MDHEN and CDR2 is SYDVKM. Written as DNA, the CDR3 is TGTGCCAGCAGTTTTAACGGTGACTCCTACGAGCAGTACGTC. The encoded protein is CASSFNGDSYEQYV.

This clonotype has a count of ten or more. In DNA form, the CDR3 reads TGCAGTGCTAGCCGGACTTTTGAGCAAGAGACCCAGTACTTC. This gives the protein CSASRTFEQETQYF. This chain joins TRBV20-1 and TRBJ2-5; D is possibly TRBD2 (5 bases). V was clipped by 3 bases and J by 2 bases, with 13 bases between them. The CDR3 is 14 residues long. Germline V gene data show CDR1 as DFQATT and CDR2 as SNEGSKA (reference sequence).

This clonotype has a count of ten or more. The chain has TRBV5-1 and TRBJ1-1, with TRBD1 identical over 7 bases. The CDR3 sequence is 14 residues long. From germline, CDR1 is SGHRS and CDR2 YFSETQ. V gave up 4 bases and J gave up 10 bases; unmatched junction bases: 13. CDR3 nucleotides: TGCGCCAGCAGCCTGACTCGACAGGGCCTCGGAGCTTTCTTT. Protein product: CASSLTRQGLGAFF.